Described below is a single TCR beta chain sequence and its context. This record belongs to a study of blood T cell repertoires in COVID-19. Study overall: There were acute and convalescent COVID-19 samples, and they came from the United States, Italy and Spain. PBMCs, B-cell-depleted T cells, or T cells were the source of the cDNA or gDNA that made up the material.

Original methodology: Reference gene primer amplification gave estimated nucleated cell counts. Sequenced by immunoSEQ multiplex PCR; TCRdb stores in-frame clones only, minus some. The DNA gave D and trimming, while V, J and clone size come from that table. The sample holds 200,000 to 250,000 clones, 82% seen once. The CDR3 spans 14 residues. The V gene's germline CDR1 is LGHNT and CDR2 FRNRAP. J gave up 2 bases and V 8 bases, and 7 bases lay outside the gene matches. The J gene is TRBJ2-3, the V gene TRBV12-5; 7 nucleotides align to TRBD2. The sequenced material came from peripheral blood. The receptor was derived from a woman in her 70s with acute or convalescent COVID-19. The CDR3 reads CASKASGNTDTQYF. The CDR3 nucleotides are TGTGCTAGTAAGGCTAGCGGAAACACAGATACGCAGTATTTT.